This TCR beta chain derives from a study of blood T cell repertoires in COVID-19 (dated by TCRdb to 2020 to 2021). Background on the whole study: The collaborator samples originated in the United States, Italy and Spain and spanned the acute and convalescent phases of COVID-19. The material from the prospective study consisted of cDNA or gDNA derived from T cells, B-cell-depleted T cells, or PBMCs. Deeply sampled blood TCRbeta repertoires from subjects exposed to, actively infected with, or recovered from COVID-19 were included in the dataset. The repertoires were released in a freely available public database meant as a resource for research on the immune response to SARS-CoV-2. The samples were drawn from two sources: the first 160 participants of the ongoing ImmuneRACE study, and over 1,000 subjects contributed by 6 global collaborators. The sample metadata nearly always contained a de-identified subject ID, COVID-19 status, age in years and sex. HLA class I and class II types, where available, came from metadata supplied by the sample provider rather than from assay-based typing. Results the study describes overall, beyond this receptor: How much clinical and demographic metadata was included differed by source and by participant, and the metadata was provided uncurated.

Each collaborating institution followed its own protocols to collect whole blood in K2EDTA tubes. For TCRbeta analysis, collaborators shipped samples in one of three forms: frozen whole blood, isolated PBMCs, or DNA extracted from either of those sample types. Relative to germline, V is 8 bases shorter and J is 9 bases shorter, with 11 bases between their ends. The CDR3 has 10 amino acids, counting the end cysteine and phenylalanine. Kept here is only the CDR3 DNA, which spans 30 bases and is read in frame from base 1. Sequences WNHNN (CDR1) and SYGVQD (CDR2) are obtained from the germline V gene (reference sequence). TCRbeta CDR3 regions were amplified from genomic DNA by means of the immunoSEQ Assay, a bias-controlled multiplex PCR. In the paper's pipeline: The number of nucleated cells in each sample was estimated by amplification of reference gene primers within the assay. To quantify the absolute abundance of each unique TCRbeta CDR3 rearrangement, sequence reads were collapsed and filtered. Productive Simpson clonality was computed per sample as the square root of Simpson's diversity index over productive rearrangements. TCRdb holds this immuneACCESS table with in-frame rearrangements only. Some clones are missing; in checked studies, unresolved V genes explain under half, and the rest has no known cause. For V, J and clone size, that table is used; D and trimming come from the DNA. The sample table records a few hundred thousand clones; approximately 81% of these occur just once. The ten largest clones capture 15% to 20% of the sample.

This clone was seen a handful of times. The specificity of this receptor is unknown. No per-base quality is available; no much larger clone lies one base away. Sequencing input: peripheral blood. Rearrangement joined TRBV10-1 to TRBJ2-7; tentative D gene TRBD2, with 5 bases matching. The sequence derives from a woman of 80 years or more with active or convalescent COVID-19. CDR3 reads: CASVLDWQYF. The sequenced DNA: TGCGCCAGCGTATTGGACTGGCAGTACTTC.